One and the same sample provided the 17 T cell receptor beta chains below, sequenced in a study of blood T cell repertoires in COVID-19. Here immunoSEQ multiplex PCR was the method, and the copy in TCRdb shows in-frame clones only, minus some. The sample shows some 200,000 clones, 80% to 90% of them seen only once. The sequenced material came from PBMCs or T cells enriched from blood (not recorded which). The receptors shown here come from a man between 40 and 49 years old who had recovered from COVID-19.

The chain is built from TRBV9 and TRBJ2-7, with 7 bases fitting TRBD1. The CDR3 is 15 residues long. Germline V gene lookup returns CDR1 SGDLS and CDR2 YYNGEE. The J segment lost 2 bases and the V segment lost 4 bases, leaving 9 bases of the junction unmatched. CDR3 protein: CASSSIPGQTYEQYV. CDR3 nucleotides: TGTGCCAGCAGCTCCATCCCGGGACAGACCTACGAGCAGTACGTC.

This chain joins TRBV6-5 and TRBJ1-4, with TRBD1 identical over 10 bases. J was trimmed by 7 bases and V by 4 bases; bases with no gene match: 6. CDR1 and CDR2 (germline): MNHEY, SVGAGI. This CDR3 spans 15 amino acids. The CDR3 DNA sequence: TGTGCCAGCAGTTCTATGGACAGGGGGACTGAAAAACTGTTTTTT. Protein product: CASSSMDRGTEKLFF.

V and J are TRBV18 and TRBJ1-2, with a tentative D call TRBD1 (5 bases). Germline V gives CDR1 KGHSH, CDR2 LQKENI. Trimming stripped 3 bases from V and 8 bases from J, with 16 bases between. The CDR3 has 14 residues. CDR3: CASSPPEYRFGYTF. DNA of the CDR3: TGTGCCAGCTCACCCCCCGAATACAGGTTCGGCTACACCTTC.

V and J are TRBV29-1 and TRBJ1-1, with 8 bases fitting TRBD1. Germline values: CDR1 SQVTM, CDR2 ANQGSEA. The CDR3 runs to 13 residues. Unmatched junction bases numbered 2, after V lost 1 base and J lost 4 bases. The CDR3, as DNA: TGCAGCGTTGAAGCAGGGGGCATCACTGAAGCTTTCTTT. This sequence encodes CSVEAGGITEAFF. Looking up the rest from reference TRBV29-1 and TRBJ1-1 gives the full variable domain: SAVISQKPSRDICQRGTSLTIQCQVDSQVTMMFWYRQQPGQSLTLIATANQGSEATYESGFVIDKFPISRPNLTFSTLTVSNMSPEDSSIYLCSVEAGGITEAFFGQGTRLTVV.

This clone has just a few counts. The chain links TRBV14 to TRBJ2-7; TRBD2 aligns across 9 bases. Germline V lookup: CDR1 SGHDN, CDR2 FVKESK. The V and J ends lost 1 base and 2 bases, in that order; junction bases with no gene match: 12. There are 18 residues in the CDR3. Here the CDR3 reads CASSQGRRPSGATYEQYF. In DNA, the CDR3 is TGTGCCAGCAGCCAAGGAAGGCGGCCTAGCGGGGCGACCTACGAGCAGTACTTC.

This chain joins TRBV7-8 and TRBJ1-2; 7 nucleotides line up with TRBD1. This CDR3 contains 15 residues. The junction had 5 bases not matched to a gene; V was cut back by 3 bases and J by 1 base. Germline values: CDR1 SGHVS, CDR2 FQNEAQ. The DNA of the CDR3 is TGTGCCAGCAGCTTGGACAGGCCCCATAACTATGGCTACACCTTC. It specifies CASSLDRPHNYGYTF.

This clone was seen more than once but under ten times. The chain carries TRBV4-2 and TRBJ2-3; D remains ambiguous. The germline V gene has CDR1 LGHNA and CDR2 YNFKEQ. V lost 1 base to trimming and J lost 3 bases, with 11 bases between them. CDR3 size: 15 residues. The CDR3 loop reads CASSQAVADTDTQYF. The CDR3 DNA sequence: TGTGCCAGCAGCCAAGCTGTGGCGGATACAGATACGCAGTATTTT.

This clone was seen only a few times. The rearrangement uses TRBV5-4 and TRBJ2-1, with D hard to call. Between the trimmed V and J ends, which lost 0 bases and 9 bases, there was a span of 13 bases. CDR3 length equals 14 residues. Germline CDR1 SGHNT, CDR2 YYREEE (reference sequence). CDR3 protein: CASSLAIERGEQFF. CDR3 sequence (DNA): TGTGCCAGCAGCTTGGCCATTGAGCGCGGTGAGCAGTTCTTC.

This chain links TRBV5-1 with TRBJ2-7; no clear D gene. The CDR3 sequence is 12 residues long. V lost 3 bases and J lost 4, with 8 bases in between. Germline lookup yields CDR1 SGHRS and CDR2 YFSETQ. In DNA, the CDR3 is TGCGCCAGCAGCTCCGGGTTTTACGAGCAGTACTTC. Its protein product is CASSSGFYEQYF.

The chain has TRBV6-5 and TRBJ1-4; TRBD1 is a possible D gene (6 bases). The CDR3 length is 14 residues. The V gene lost 6 bases and the J gene lost 2 bases, with 10 bases spanning the gap. Germline V gives CDR1 MNHEY, CDR2 SVGAGI. CDR3: CASSRTGTNEKLFF. The CDR3 DNA sequence: TGTGCCAGCAGCCGAACAGGGACTAATGAAAAACTGTTTTTT.

The J gene is TRBJ2-6, the V gene TRBV27, with D possibly being TRBD2 (7 bases). Germline V gives CDR1 MNHEY, CDR2 SMNVEV (reference sequence). This CDR3 is built from 15 residues. Trimming pared 7 bases from V and 2 bases from J, leaving 12 bases between. CDR3 sequence: CASKGGGAGANVLTF. Here the CDR3 DNA reads TGTGCCAGCAAGGGGGGGGGCGCTGGGGCCAACGTCCTGACTTTC.

This chain links TRBV6-1 with TRBJ2-7; maybe TRBD1 (5 bases). CDR1 is MNHNS and CDR2 is SASEGT in the germline V gene. With 5 bases removed from V and 0 bases from J, the gap between germline ends came to 8 bases. The CDR3 is made up of 13 amino acids. CDR3 sequence: CASSSGHSYEQYV. The CDR3 DNA reads TGTGCCAGCAGTTCCGGACACTCCTACGAGCAGTACGTC.

This chain joins TRBV2 and TRBJ2-1; unclear D gene. The germline V and J ends were trimmed by 6 bases and 7 bases, with 7 bases remaining between them. From germline, CDR1 is SNHLY and CDR2 FYNNEI. CDR3 size: 11 residues. The CDR3 sequence is CASRYQNEQFF. DNA of the CDR3: TGTGCCAGCAGATACCAGAATGAGCAGTTCTTC.

The J gene is TRBJ1-2, the V gene TRBV27, with D possibly matching TRBD1 (5 bases). V lost 8 bases and J 6 bases, leaving 22 bases between the germline ends. This CDR3 region has 15 residues. The germline V gene has CDR1 MNHEY and CDR2 SMNVEV (reference sequence). CDR3 in amino acids: CASSRGRGATNGYTF. As DNA, the CDR3 is TGTGCCAGCTCCCGTGGAAGGGGCGCGACGAATGGCTACACCTTC.

The chain links TRBV3-1 (or the pseudogene TRBV3-2) to TRBJ1-2; D is unresolved. The V end lost 6 bases, the J end lost 8 bases, and 16 bases lay between the germline ends. This CDR3 spans 13 amino acids. CDR1 is LGHDT and CDR2 is YNNKEL in the germline V gene (reference sequence). For the CDR3, the DNA is TGTGCCAGCAGTTCGAGCGGGTCGGAGGGCTACACCTTC. This gives the protein CASSSSGSEGYTF.

This sequence joins TRBV7-2 and TRBJ2-5, with D possibly TRBD1 on 6 matching bases. This CDR3 comprises 13 residues. Per germline, CDR1 SGHTA and CDR2 FQGNSA. Deletions cut 4 bases from V and 5 bases from J, with 11 bases between. This chain's CDR3 is CASSWKTGETQYF. The CDR3 DNA reads as TGTGCCAGCAGCTGGAAAACAGGGGAGACCCAGTACTTC.

The rearrangement links TRBV28 to TRBJ2-2; possible D gene TRBD1, 6 bases. V was clipped by 3 bases and J by 5 bases, with 10 bases between them. The germline CDR1 and CDR2 sequences are MDHEN and SYDVKM. The CDR3 extends over 14 amino acids. The CDR3 sequence is CASSFEQGTGELFF. The CDR3 DNA reads as TGTGCCAGCAGTTTCGAACAGGGAACCGGGGAGCTGTTTTTT.